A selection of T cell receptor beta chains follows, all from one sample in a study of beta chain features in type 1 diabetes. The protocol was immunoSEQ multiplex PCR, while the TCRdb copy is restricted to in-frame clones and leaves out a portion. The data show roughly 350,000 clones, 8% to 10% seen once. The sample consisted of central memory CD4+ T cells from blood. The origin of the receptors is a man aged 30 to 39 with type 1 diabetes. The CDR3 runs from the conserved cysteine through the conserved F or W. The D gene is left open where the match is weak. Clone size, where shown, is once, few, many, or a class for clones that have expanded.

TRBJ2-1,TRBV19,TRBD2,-,TGTGCCAGTAGTTACCGGACTAGCGGGCCGAGCTCCTACAATGAGCAGTTCTTC,CASSYRTSGPSSYNEQFF
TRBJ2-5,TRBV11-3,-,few,TGTGCCAGCAGCATCTCGACAGCGTATCAAGAGACCCAGTACTTC,CASSISTAYQETQYF
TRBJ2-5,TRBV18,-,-,TGTGCCAGCTCACCAGGCAGTCAAGAGACCCAGTACTTC,CASSPGSQETQYF
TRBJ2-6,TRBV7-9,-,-,TGTGCCACCGCGACCTCTGGGGCCAACGTCCTGACTTTC,CATATSGANVLTF
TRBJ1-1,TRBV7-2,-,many,TGTGCCAGCAGCCCTACAGTGAACACTGAAGCTTTCTTT,CASSPTVNTEAFF
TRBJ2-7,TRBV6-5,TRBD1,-,TGTGCCAGTCGACAGGGCCGCCTCGTCGAGCAGTACTTC,CASRQGRLVEQYF
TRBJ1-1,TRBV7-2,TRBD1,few,TGTGCCAGCAGCCCCCAGGGGGGCCGGACTGAAGCTTTCTTT,CASSPQGGRTEAFF
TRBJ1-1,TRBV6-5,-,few,TGTGCCAGCAGTTCGTCCGGGTGGGTGAACACTGAAGCTTTCTTT,CASSSSGWVNTEAFF
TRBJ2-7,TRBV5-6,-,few,TGTGCCAGCAGCGTTGACAGACCCTACGAGCAGTACTTC,CASSVDRPYEQYF
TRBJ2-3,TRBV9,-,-,TGTGCCAGCAGCGTTACTAGGGTGGGTTCAGATACGCAGTATTTT,CASSVTRVGSDTQYF